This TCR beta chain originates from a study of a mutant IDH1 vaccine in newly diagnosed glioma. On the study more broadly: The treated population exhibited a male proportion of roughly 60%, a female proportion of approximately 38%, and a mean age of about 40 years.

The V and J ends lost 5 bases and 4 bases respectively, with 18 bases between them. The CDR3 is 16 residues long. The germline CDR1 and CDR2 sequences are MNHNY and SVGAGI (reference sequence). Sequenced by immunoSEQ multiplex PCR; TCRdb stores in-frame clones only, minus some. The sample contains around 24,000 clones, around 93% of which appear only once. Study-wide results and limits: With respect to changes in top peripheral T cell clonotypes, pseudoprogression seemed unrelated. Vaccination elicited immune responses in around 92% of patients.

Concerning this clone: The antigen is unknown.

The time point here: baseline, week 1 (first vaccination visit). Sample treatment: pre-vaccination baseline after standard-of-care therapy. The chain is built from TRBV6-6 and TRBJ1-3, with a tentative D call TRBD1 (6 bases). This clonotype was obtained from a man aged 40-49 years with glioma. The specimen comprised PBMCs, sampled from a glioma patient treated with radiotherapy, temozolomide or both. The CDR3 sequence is CASSQYQTGFGNTIYF. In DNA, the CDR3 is TGTGCCAGCAGTCAATATCAAACAGGGTTCGGAAACACCATATATTTT.